This T cell receptor beta chain was captured in a study of blood T cell repertoires in COVID-19. Using immunoSEQ multiplex PCR, the repertoire was profiled, and TCRdb retains in-frame clones only, with some absent. The sample holds approximately 230,000 clones, more than 70% seen once. The CDR3 is 14 amino acids. Germline V CDR1 and CDR2: SEHNR, FQNEAQ (reference sequence). V lost 2 bases to trimming and J lost 3 bases; unmatched junction nucleotides: 3. The gene calls are TRBV7-9 and TRBJ2-7, with TRBD1 identical over 8 bases. The sequence was obtained from a woman aged 25 to 39 with COVID-19, enrolled during active disease. The specimen was peripheral blood. The CDR3 DNA sequence: TGTGCCAGCAGCTTATATGACAGGGGCTACGAGCAGTACTTC. Protein sequence: CASSLYDRGYEQYF.